The 6 T cell receptor beta chains presented below share a single source sample, sequenced in a study of T-cell memory formation after mild COVID-19. Each CDR3 protein is one row after TCRdb ran MiXCR on the 5' RACE reads. This repertoire shows 110,000 to 150,000 distinct CDR3 sequences, less than 25% found once; its top ten account for approximately 25%. The material sequenced was PBMCs or a T cell subset sorted from them (not recorded which). The receptors derive from an adult woman who had mild COVID-19 (a few samples of this study predate the infection). Cell type and time point are not known.

The chain carries TRBV7-9 and TRBJ1-1, with D perhaps matching TRBD1 (6 bases). V was cut by 4 bases and J by 4 bases, with 16 bases left in between. CDR1 and CDR2 (germline): SEHNR, FQNEAQ (reference sequence). CDR3 size: 15 residues. The CDR3 region has the DNA TGTGCCAGCAGCTCCACAGGGACACCGGCCACTGAAGCTTTCTTT. It encodes CASSSTGTPATEAFF.

With respect to this clonotype: At one boundary the junction diverges from the germline segment, which might be a read error. The chain joins TRBV29-1 to TRBJ2-1; D is ambiguous. CDR3 size: 12 residues. The germline CDR1 and CDR2 sequences are SQVTM and ANQGSEA. CDR3 sequence (DNA): TGCAGCGTAGAAGTTTCCTACAATGAGCAGTTCTTC. This codes for CSVEVSYNEQFF.

CDR3 in DNA: TGCGCCAGCAGCCAAGGGCTAGCGGAGACCTACAATGAGCAGTTCTTC. Amino acids: CASSQGLAETYNEQFF. The chain uses TRBV4-1 and TRBJ2-1; 7 positions agree with TRBD2. CDR1 is MGHRA, CDR2 YSYEKL, per germline. With V trimmed by 1 base and J by 2 bases, 5 bases remained unmatched. The CDR3 covers 16 residues.

The CDR3 loop reads CASKGLANEQYF. As DNA, the CDR3 is TGTGCCAGCAAGGGACTAGCCAACGAGCAGTACTTC. The chain has TRBV27 and TRBJ2-7; 9 bases are shared with TRBD2. Trimming at V came to 7 bases and at J to 5 bases, leaving 3 bases not matched to a gene. There are 12 residues in the CDR3. Germline CDR1 and CDR2: MNHEY and SMNVEV (reference sequence).

This clonotype was found a few times. In nucleotides, the CDR3 is TGTGCCAGCAGCCCGGGACAGGGAAGCATTATGAACACTGAAGCTTTCTTT. This sequence encodes CASSPGQGSIMNTEAFF. The gene calls are TRBV7-8 and TRBJ1-1; TRBD1 matches at 9 bases. The germline V gene encodes CDR1 SGHVS and CDR2 FQNEAQ. J gave up 0 bases and V 5 bases, and 10 bases lay outside the gene matches. The CDR3 has 17 amino acids.

This clonotype was recorded a few times. This rearrangement joins TRBV3-1 to TRBJ2-1; D gene unclear. The CDR3 runs to 12 residues. The germline V and J ends were trimmed by 6 bases and 7 bases, with 10 bases remaining between them. Germline values: CDR1 LGHDT, CDR2 YNNKEL (reference sequence). CDR3: CASSPIENEQFF. Here the CDR3 DNA reads TGTGCCAGCAGTCCTATAGAAAATGAGCAGTTCTTC.